This TCR beta chain appears in the sequencing data of a study of technical replicates of blood from a handful of donors. TCRdb's table, derived via immunoSEQ multiplex PCR, lists solely in-frame clones and lacks some. The sample has over 80,000 clones; 90% to 97% are singletons. After removal of 4 bases from V and 1 base from J, the junction contained 4 bases not matched to a gene. The germline CDR1 and CDR2 sequences are SGHNT and YYREEE (reference sequence). This CDR3 has 15 residues. The receptor was derived from a human donor in good health. Sequences were obtained from T cells isolated from PBMCs. The J gene is TRBJ2-3, the V gene TRBV5-4; 9 bases are shared with TRBD2. The CDR3 DNA reads TGTGCCAGCAGCGCTTTAGCGGGAGGCACAGATACGCAGTATTTT. It encodes CASSALAGGTDTQYF.